This TCR beta chain was retrieved from a study of blood T cell repertoires in COVID-19 (dated by TCRdb to the early 2020s). For context, the study as a whole: The collaborator samples originated in the United States, Italy and Spain and spanned the acute and convalescent phases of COVID-19. A de-identified subject ID, COVID-19 status, age in years and sex were almost always included in the sample metadata. Deeply sampled blood TCRbeta repertoires from subjects exposed to, actively infected with, or recovered from COVID-19 were included in the dataset. The samples were drawn from two sources: the first 160 participants of the ongoing ImmuneRACE study, and fewer than 1,500 subjects contributed by 6 global collaborators. A freely available public database, intended as a resource for researchers studying the immune response to SARS-CoV-2, is where the repertoires were released. HLA class I and class II types, where available, came from metadata supplied by the sample provider rather than from assay-based typing. The prospective study material was composed of cDNA or gDNA derived from T cells, B-cell-depleted T cells, or PBMCs.

TCRbeta CDR3 regions were amplified from genomic DNA using the immunoSEQ Assay, a bias-controlled multiplex PCR. The authors processed their data as follows. Within the assay, amplification of reference gene primers was used to estimate how many nucleated cells each sample contained. To quantify the absolute abundance of each unique TCRbeta CDR3 rearrangement, sequence reads were collapsed and filtered. For each sample, productive Simpson clonality was calculated by taking the square root of Simpson's diversity index across productive rearrangements. TCRdb obtained this table from immuneACCESS and retained in-frame rearrangements with V and J assigned. These tables miss some clones; where compared with another copy, unresolved V genes account for less than half of the shortfall, and the remainder is unexplained. The D gene and trimming were derived from the DNA, and the V and J assignments and clone size from that table. The sample records roughly 75,000 clones, around nine tenths of which are singletons. The ten largest make up 6.9% of the sample.

The collaborating institutions used their own protocols to collect whole blood in K2EDTA tubes. For TCRbeta analysis, collaborators shipped samples as frozen whole blood, isolated PBMCs, or DNA extracted from either of those sample types. With regard to this clone: Its antigen specificity is not known. The junction and the germline gene differ at one end; a read error may be behind it.

The CDR3 contains 13 residues, cysteine and phenylalanine counted. Just the 39-base CDR3 DNA is kept, in frame starting at base 1. The germline V gene yields KGHSH for CDR1 and LQKENI for CDR2. General findings and caveats noted by the study authors: Clinical and demographic metadata were provided uncurated, with the amount varying by source and participant.

The sample taken for sequencing was peripheral blood. Recombination connected TRBV18 to TRBJ1-2; 9 bases in the junction line up with TRBD1. The TCR comes from a human donor in a cohort sampled during active COVID-19. The sequenced DNA: TGTGCCAGCTCACCGGGCGGGGACAGGGACCCTTCCTTC. This translates into CASSPGGDRDPSF.